This TCR beta chain was profiled in a study of T cell repertoires in cytomegalovirus infection. At least ten counts were recorded for this clonotype. Its antigen is as yet unknown. Each CDR3 protein is one row after TCRdb ran MiXCR on the reads. Here the sample spans 700,000 to 850,000 distinct CDR3 sequences, 30% to 35% being singletons. Overall study findings and caveats: The cumulative frequency of public TCR beta families distinguished individuals who carried CMV together with the relevant HLA.

The CDR3 has 13 amino acids. The germline V gene has CDR1 SGHTA and CDR2 FQGNSA. With V trimmed by 11 bases and J by 7 bases, 8 bases remained unmatched. The source was cultured CD8+ T cells from PBMCs, collected from culture after CMV antigen stimulation. The sequence derives from a human donor in good health (CMV status not recorded). Some clones in this sample may be carry-over from other donors' samples. This chain uses TRBV7-2 with TRBJ2-2, with 9 bases that match TRBD1. The CDR3 region is CAVPQGAGGELFF. CDR3 nucleotide sequence: TGTGCCGTTCCACAGGGGGCGGGCGGGGAGCTGTTTTTT. Using reference TRBV7-2 and TRBJ2-2 for the parts outside the CDR3, the full variable domain is GAGVSQSPSNKVTEKGKDVELRCDPISGHTALYWYRQSLGQGLEFLIYFQGNSAPDKSGLPSDRFSAERTGGSVSTLTIQRTQQEDSAVYLCAVPQGAGGELFFGEGSRLTVL.